This TCR beta chain stems from a study of breast tumors, draining lymph nodes, adjacent tissues. General study points: Compared with lymph nodes, tumors were less diverse; compared with nontumor tissue, more. That most tumor T cells come from lymph nodes remained unproven. The data were judged consistent with most tumor T cells coming from lymph node and expanding in tumor.

A word on this clonotype: The antigen is not known.

Each CDR3 protein is one row after TCRdb ran MiXCR on the multiplex PCR reads. The sample contains around 22,000 distinct CDR3 sequences, about 61% of which appear only once. The V end was cut by 3 bases, the J end by 6 bases, with 9 bases between. The CDR3 length is 12 residues. The germline CDR1 and CDR2 sequences are MNHNS and SASEGT. The sample taken for sequencing was tumor-adjacent breast tissue. V usage is TRBV6-1 and J usage is TRBJ2-7; possibly TRBD1 for D (6 bases). The clonotype comes from a female donor with breast cancer. Some clones in this sample may be carry-over from other donors' samples. CDR3 sequence: CASSERTAEQYF. The CDR3 coding sequence is TGTGCCAGCAGTGAGAGGACAGCCGAGCAGTACTTC.